The next 5 T cell receptor beta chains were all read from a single sample in a study of CD8 T cells in Susac syndrome. Random hexamers were used to reverse transcribe the RNA input (0.5 to 1 ug). TCRdb used MiXCR to reprocess the immunoSEQ multiplex PCR reads, holding one entry per CDR3 protein. The sample lists about 73,000 distinct CDR3 sequences, less than 95% occurring once. Sequences were obtained from CD8+ T cells from PBMCs. The receptors were gathered from a human donor with multiple sclerosis.

The genes are TRBV5-6 and TRBJ2-5, with 14 nucleotides matching TRBD2. The ends lost 0 bases at V and 10 bases at J; junction bases unmatched: 5. The V gene's germline CDR1 is SGHDT and CDR2 YYEEEE. The CDR3 has 15 amino acids. CDR3 DNA sequence: TGTGCCAGCAGCTTGGGGACTAGCGGGAGGCGGATCCAGTACTTC. Translated: CASSLGTSGRRIQYF.

This sequence joins TRBV6-5 and TRBJ1-1; D possibly corresponds to TRBD1 (6 bases). CDR3 length: 14 amino acids. V shed 0 bases and J shed 3 bases, with 8 bases lying between them. Per germline, CDR1 MNHEY and CDR2 SVGAGI. CDR3 residues: CASSYSTGYTEAFF. CDR3 bases: TGTGCCAGCAGTTACTCGACAGGCTACACTGAAGCTTTCTTT.

The genes are TRBV9 and TRBJ1-1; possibly TRBD1 for D (6 bases). The CDR3 contains 14 residues. Trimming cost V 3 bases and J 3 bases, with 12 bases left between them. CDR1 SGDLS and CDR2 YYNGEE come from the germline V gene. The CDR3 DNA is TGTGCCAGCAGCGCGGGCCAGGGGCACACTGAAGCTTTCTTT. Amino acids: CASSAGQGHTEAFF.

This clonotype has a handful of counts. The genes are TRBV7-9 and TRBJ2-2; no firm D call. Germline CDR1 is SEHNR and CDR2 is FQNEAQ (reference sequence). There are 12 residues in the CDR3. Trimming left V 5 bases short and J 3 bases short, with 4 bases between. The CDR3 region is CASSPYTGELFF. The CDR3 nucleotides are TGTGCCAGCAGCCCTTACACCGGGGAGCTGTTTTTT.

The rearrangement links TRBV5-6 to TRBJ1-2; tentative D call: TRBD1 (6 bases). Deletions cut 4 bases from V and 2 bases from J, with 15 bases between. The CDR3 covers 15 residues. CDR1 SGHDT and CDR2 YYEEEE come from the germline V gene. The CDR3 nucleotides read TGTGCCAGCAGCGTCCCGGGACAAGCCAACTATGGCTACACCTTC. It encodes CASSVPGQANYGYTF.